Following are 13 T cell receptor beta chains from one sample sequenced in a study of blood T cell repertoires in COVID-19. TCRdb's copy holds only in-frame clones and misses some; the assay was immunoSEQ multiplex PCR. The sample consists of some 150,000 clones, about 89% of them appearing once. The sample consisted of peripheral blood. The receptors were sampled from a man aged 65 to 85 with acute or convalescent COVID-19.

The CDR3 nucleotides read TGTGCCAGCAGTAAGGGACTAGCGGCCGGGGAGCTGTTTTTT. It specifies CASSKGLAAGELFF. V gene TRBV27 combines with J gene TRBJ2-2, with TRBD2 matching over 11 bases. CDR3 length: 14 amino acids. The junction had 2 bases not matched to a gene; V was cut back by 5 bases and J by 6 bases. The V gene's germline CDR1 is MNHEY and CDR2 SMNVEV (reference sequence).

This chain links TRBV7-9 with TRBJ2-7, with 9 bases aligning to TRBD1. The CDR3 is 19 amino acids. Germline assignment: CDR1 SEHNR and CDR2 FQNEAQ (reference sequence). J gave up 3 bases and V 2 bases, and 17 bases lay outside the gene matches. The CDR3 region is CASSLTVGTQGAGYYEQYF. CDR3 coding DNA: TGTGCCAGCAGCTTAACGGTGGGGACACAGGGGGCGGGGTACTACGAGCAGTACTTC.

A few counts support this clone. In nucleotides, the CDR3 is TGTGCCCTCCCCCAGGGGGGCCTTGGCGAGCAGTACTTC. This gives the protein CALPQGGLGEQYF. The chain uses TRBV24-1 and TRBJ2-7; D perhaps matches TRBD1 (7 bases). Trimming removed 12 bases from V and 6 bases from J, with 20 bases in between. Germline V gives CDR1 KGHDR, CDR2 SFDVKD. The CDR3 totals 13 residues.

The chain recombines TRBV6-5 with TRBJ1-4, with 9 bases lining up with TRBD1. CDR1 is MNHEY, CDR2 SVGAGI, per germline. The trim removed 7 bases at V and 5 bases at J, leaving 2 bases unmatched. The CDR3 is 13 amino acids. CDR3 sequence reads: CASNRGRNEKLFF. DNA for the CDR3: TGTGCCAGCAACAGGGGGCGAAATGAAAAACTGTTTTTT.

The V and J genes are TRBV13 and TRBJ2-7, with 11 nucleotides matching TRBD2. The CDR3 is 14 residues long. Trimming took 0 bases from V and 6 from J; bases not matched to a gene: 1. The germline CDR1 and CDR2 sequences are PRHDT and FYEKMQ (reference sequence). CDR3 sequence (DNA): TGTGCCAGCAGCTTAGGGCTAGCGGGAGGCGAGCAGTACTTC. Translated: CASSLGLAGGEQYF.

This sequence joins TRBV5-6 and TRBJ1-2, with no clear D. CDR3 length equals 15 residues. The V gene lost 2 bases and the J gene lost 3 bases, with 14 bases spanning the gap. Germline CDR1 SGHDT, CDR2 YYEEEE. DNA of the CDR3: TGTGCCAGCAGCTTAATCGGGAGAAGTGACTATGGCTACACCTTC. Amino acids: CASSLIGRSDYGYTF.

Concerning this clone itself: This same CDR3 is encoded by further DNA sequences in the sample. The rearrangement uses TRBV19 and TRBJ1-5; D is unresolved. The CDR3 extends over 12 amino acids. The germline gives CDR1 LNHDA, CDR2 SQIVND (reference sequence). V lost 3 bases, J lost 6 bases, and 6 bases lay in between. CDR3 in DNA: TGTGCCAGTAGTATTGGCCCTCAGCCCCAGCATTTT. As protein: CASSIGPQPQHF.

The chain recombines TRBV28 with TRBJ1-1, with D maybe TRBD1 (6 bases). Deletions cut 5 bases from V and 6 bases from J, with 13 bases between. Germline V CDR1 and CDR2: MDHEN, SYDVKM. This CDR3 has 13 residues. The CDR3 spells CASSTSTGSEAFF. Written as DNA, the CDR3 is TGTGCCAGCAGTACATCTACAGGGTCTGAAGCTTTCTTT. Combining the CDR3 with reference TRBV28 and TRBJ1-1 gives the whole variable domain DVKVTQSSRYLVKRTGEKVFLECVQDMDHENMFWYRQDPGLGLRLIYFSYDVKMKEKGDIPEGYSVSREKKERFSLILESASTNQTSMYLCASSTSTGSEAFFGQGTRLTVV.

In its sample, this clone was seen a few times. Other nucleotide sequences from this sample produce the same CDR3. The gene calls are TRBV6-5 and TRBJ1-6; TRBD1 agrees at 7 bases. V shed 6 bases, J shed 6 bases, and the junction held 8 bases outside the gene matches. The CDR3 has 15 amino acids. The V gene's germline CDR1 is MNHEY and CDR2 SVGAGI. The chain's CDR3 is CASSRDRVSNSPLHF. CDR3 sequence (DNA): TGTGCCAGCAGCCGCGACAGGGTGAGTAATTCACCCCTCCACTTT.

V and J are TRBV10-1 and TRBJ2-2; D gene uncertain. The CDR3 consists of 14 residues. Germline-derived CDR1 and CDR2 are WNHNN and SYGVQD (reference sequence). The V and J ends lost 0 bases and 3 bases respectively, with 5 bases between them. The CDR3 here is CASSESRYTGELFF. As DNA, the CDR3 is TGCGCCAGCAGTGAGTCGCGGTACACCGGGGAGCTGTTTTTT.

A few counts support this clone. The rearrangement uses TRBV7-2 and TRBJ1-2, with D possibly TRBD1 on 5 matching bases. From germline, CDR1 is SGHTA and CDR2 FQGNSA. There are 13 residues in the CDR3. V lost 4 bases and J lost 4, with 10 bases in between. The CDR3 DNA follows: TGTGCCAGCAGCTCCAGGGAGGCCTATGGCTACACCTTC. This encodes CASSSREAYGYTF.

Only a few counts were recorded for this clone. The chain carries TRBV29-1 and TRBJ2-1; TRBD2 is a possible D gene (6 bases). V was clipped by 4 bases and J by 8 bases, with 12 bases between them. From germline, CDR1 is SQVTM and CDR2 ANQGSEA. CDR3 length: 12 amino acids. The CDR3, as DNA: TGCAGCGTTGGAGGAGGGAGGCATGAGCAGTTCTTC. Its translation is CSVGGGRHEQFF.

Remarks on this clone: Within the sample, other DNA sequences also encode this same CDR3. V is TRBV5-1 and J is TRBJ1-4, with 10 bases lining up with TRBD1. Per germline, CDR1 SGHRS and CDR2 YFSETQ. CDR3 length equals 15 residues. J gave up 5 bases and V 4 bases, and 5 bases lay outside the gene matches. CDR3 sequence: CASSPPGQGNEKLFF. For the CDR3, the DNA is TGCGCCAGCAGCCCGCCGGGACAGGGGAATGAAAAACTGTTTTTT.